This TCR beta chain was recovered during a study of blood T cell repertoires in COVID-19. Study at large: In each case, the material was cDNA or gDNA derived from T cells, B-cell-depleted T cells, or PBMCs.

V dropped 5 bases and J dropped 1; count of bases not matched to a gene: 2. CDR1 is KGHSH and CDR2 is LQKENI in the germline V gene. The length of the CDR3 is 13 residues. In the authors' workflow: Amplification with reference gene primers provided the estimates of nucleated cell counts. TCRdb's copy holds only in-frame clones and misses some; the assay was immunoSEQ multiplex PCR. The V and J calls and clone size come from that table; D and trimming were worked out from the DNA. The sample contains 60,000 or so clones, 80% to 90% of which appear only once. The clonotype originates from a man in his fifties or sixties with acute or convalescent COVID-19. The V gene is TRBV18, the J gene TRBJ2-7, with 7 nucleotides matching TRBD1. Sequences were obtained from peripheral blood. In nucleotides, the CDR3 is TGTGCCAGCTCAAGCAGGGGGTCCTACGAGCAGTACTTC. Amino acids: CASSSRGSYEQYF.